Shown below are 7 T cell receptor beta chains from a single sample sequenced in a study of Tregs in tolerant kidney transplant recipients. Generated by immunoSEQ multiplex PCR, the TCRdb table keeps only in-frame clones and is missing some. The repertoire holds approximately 98,000 clones, with around 87% as singletons. The sequenced sample was CD4+ T cells from blood, obtained before the transplant. All receptors derive from a human donor who received a combined kidney and bone marrow transplant.

The rearrangement joins TRBV6-1 to TRBJ1-2, with 9 bases that match TRBD1. Germline CDR1 reads MNHNS; CDR2 reads SASEGT. V shed 7 bases and J 2 bases; nucleotides not matched to a gene: 5. The CDR3 is 14 residues long. CDR3 loop: CASTSGTGNYGYTF. The CDR3 region has the DNA TGTGCCAGCACCTCCGGGACAGGGAACTATGGCTACACCTTC.

The chain has TRBV18 and TRBJ1-1, with D perhaps matching TRBD1 (6 bases). The germline V gene encodes CDR1 KGHSH and CDR2 LQKENI. V shed 6 bases and J shed 3 bases, with 14 bases lying between them. The CDR3 is made up of 14 amino acids. DNA for the CDR3: TGTGCCAGCTCCCCAGGGGCCCGTTACACTGAAGCTTTCTTT. It is translated as CASSPGARYTEAFF.

CDR3 residues: CASSPVGTDDKNIQYF. CDR3 DNA sequence: TGTGCCAGCAGCCCCGTTGGTACAGACGATAAAAACATTCAGTACTTC. The chain joins TRBV7-9 to TRBJ2-4; D not certain. Trimming removed 5 bases at V and 4 bases at J, with 18 bases between. Germline CDR1 SEHNR, CDR2 FQNEAQ (reference sequence). The CDR3 sequence is 16 residues long. Supplemented by reference TRBV7-9 and TRBJ2-4, the full variable domain reads DTGVSQNPRHKITKRGQNVTFRCDPISEHNRLYWYRQTLGQGPEFLTYFQNEAQLEKSRLLSDRFSAERPKGSFSTLEIQRTEQGDSAMYLCASSPVGTDDKNIQYFGAGTRLSVL.

The chain is built from TRBV5-4 and TRBJ1-4; D is ambiguous. V was pared by 0 bases and J by 7 bases, with 13 bases between. Germline CDR1 SGHNT, CDR2 YYREEE (reference sequence). The CDR3 has 15 residues. CDR3 sequence: CASSLGGGYGEKLFF. As DNA, the CDR3 is TGTGCCAGCAGCTTGGGAGGAGGGTATGGTGAAAAACTGTTTTTT.

The gene calls are TRBV6-5 and TRBJ2-4; TRBD2 matches 8 bases. The CDR3 is 12 residues long. V lost 0 bases, J lost 15 bases, and 4 bases stayed unmatched. Germline V gives CDR1 MNHEY, CDR2 SVGAGI. The CDR3 here is CASSYSGTSLYF. Written as DNA, the CDR3 is TGTGCCAGCAGTTACTCGGGGACTAGTCTGTACTTC.

This rearrangement joins TRBV5-4 to TRBJ2-5; 9 bases fit TRBD1. V gave up 4 bases and J gave up 2 bases; unmatched junction bases: 6. CDR3 length: 15 amino acids. Per germline, CDR1 SGHNT and CDR2 YYREEE (reference sequence). The CDR3 region has the DNA TGTGCCAGCAGCAACGGACAGGGGCGACAAGAGACCCAGTACTTC. Its translation is CASSNGQGRQETQYF.

The chain links TRBV6-6 to TRBJ2-3, with TRBD2 as a possible D gene (5 bases). The CDR3 loop spans 14 amino acids. Looked up from germline, CDR1 is MNHNY and CDR2 is SVGAGI (reference sequence). Between the trimmed V and J ends, which lost 6 bases and 1 base, there was a span of 11 bases. The chain's CDR3 is CASRRGEGTDTQYF. In DNA form, the CDR3 reads TGTGCCAGCAGACGGGGAGAGGGCACAGATACGCAGTATTTT.